The 10 T cell receptor beta chains reported below all come from one sample, sequenced in a study of beta chain features in type 1 diabetes. The authors reverse transcribed all of the isolated RNA, so sequencing captured expressed TCRB transcripts. The protocol was immunoSEQ multiplex PCR, while the TCRdb copy is restricted to in-frame clones and leaves out a portion. Of 250,000 to 300,000 clones listed, roughly an eighth are singletons. Their antigens are not known. Study-level points and caveats: Shortening that was moderate but significant affected the TCRB CDR3s of Type 1 diabetes patients in all four CD4+ subsets.

Specimen: naive CD4+ T cells from blood. All receptors derive from a man younger than 40 with type 1 diabetes.

This clone was found a few times. The chain combines TRBV13 with TRBJ2-7; 13 bases are a match to TRBD2. Per the germline V gene, CDR1 is PRHDT and CDR2 is FYEKMQ (reference sequence). The junction had 1 base not matched to a gene; V was cut back by 3 bases and J by 2 bases. The length of the CDR3 is 15 residues. CDR3 DNA: TGTGCCAGCAGCTTGGGACTAGCGGGAACCTACGAGCAGTACTTC. Translated, it gives CASSLGLAGTYEQYF.

A few counts support this clone. V and J are TRBV29-1 and TRBJ2-5, with D tentatively TRBD2 (5 bases). V lost 3 bases to trimming and J lost 5 bases, with 19 bases between them. CDR3 length equals 15 residues. Germline assignment: CDR1 SQVTM and CDR2 ANQGSEA. The CDR3 reads CSVDRLAVFGETQYF. In DNA form, the CDR3 reads TGCAGCGTTGACAGGCTAGCAGTCTTCGGGGAGACCCAGTACTTC.

V is TRBV4-2 and J is TRBJ1-1; tentative D call: TRBD1 (5 bases). Trimming took 4 bases from V and 5 from J, leaving 11 bases between them. The CDR3 runs 13 residues. The germline gives CDR1 LGHNA, CDR2 YNFKEQ. The CDR3 DNA reads TGTGCCAGCAGCCCGACCAGGGAAACTGAAGCTTTCTTT. Translated, it gives CASSPTRETEAFF.

This clone was detected only a few times. The V gene is TRBV5-1, the J gene TRBJ1-2, with a possible D match to TRBD1 (5 bases). Germline lookup yields CDR1 SGHRS and CDR2 YFSETQ. The CDR3 consists of 11 residues. Trimming removed 0 bases at V and 8 bases at J, with 5 bases between. The CDR3 bases are TGCGCCAGCAGCTTGGAGGGGGGCTACACCTTC. Translated, it gives CASSLEGGYTF.

As DNA, the CDR3 is TGTGCCAGCAGCCCCGGTCGGGGGCAGTTCTTC. It codes for CASSPGRGQFF. The chain is built from TRBV11-1 and TRBJ2-1; TRBD2 might be the D (5 bases). Germline CDR1 reads SGHAT; CDR2 reads FQDESV (reference sequence). The CDR3 spans 11 residues. Trimming removed 5 bases from V and 12 bases from J, with 11 bases in between.

The chain links TRBV13 to TRBJ1-1; 7 positions agree with TRBD1. With 2 bases clipped from V and 3 bases from J, the junction kept 6 bases outside the gene matches. CDR1 is PRHDT and CDR2 is FYEKMQ in the germline V gene (reference sequence). The CDR3 totals 15 residues. This CDR3 is CASSLTGDQYTEAFF. Written as DNA, the CDR3 is TGTGCCAGCAGCTTAACAGGGGATCAATACACTGAAGCTTTCTTT. Drawing the rest from reference TRBV13 and TRBJ1-1, the complete variable domain is AAGVIQSPRHLIKEKRETATLKCYPIPRHDTVYWYQQGPGQDPQFLISFYEKMQSDKGSIPDRFSAQQFSDYHSELNMSSLELGDSALYFCASSLTGDQYTEAFFGQGTRLTVV.

In its sample, this clone was seen a few times. The chain combines TRBV10-3 with TRBJ1-2; no firm D call. V shed 2 bases and J shed 3 bases, with 7 bases lying between them. This CDR3 is 13 amino acids long. The germline gives CDR1 ENHRY, CDR2 SYGVKD. Here the CDR3 DNA reads TGTGCCATCAGTGAGAAGGCGGACTATGGCTACACCTTC. Protein product: CAISEKADYGYTF.

The chain carries TRBV19 and TRBJ2-1, with 9 bases lining up with TRBD2. Trimming took 2 bases from V and 10 from J; bases not matched to a gene: 12. The CDR3 has 16 residues. The germline V gene has CDR1 LNHDA and CDR2 SQIVND (reference sequence). CDR3 DNA: TGTGCCAGTAGTATATTCCCTAGCGGGGAGAGGGGGGAGCAGTTCTTC. Its protein is CASSIFPSGERGEQFF.

The rearrangement links TRBV5-4 to TRBJ2-1; a possible D gene is TRBD2 (5 bases). This CDR3 has 17 amino acids. The V gene's germline CDR1 is SGHNT and CDR2 YYREEE (reference sequence). V was cut by 4 bases and J by 2 bases, with 19 bases left in between. The CDR3 here is CASSTDVPGYPYNEQFF. In DNA form, the CDR3 reads TGTGCCAGCAGCACTGACGTCCCGGGGTACCCCTACAATGAGCAGTTCTTC.

This clone was counted a few times. The chain uses TRBV27 and TRBJ2-5; D possibly corresponds to TRBD2 (6 bases). The CDR3 has 16 amino acids. Germline V lookup: CDR1 MNHEY, CDR2 SMNVEV (reference sequence). Trimming left V 4 bases short and J 5 bases short, with 20 bases between. CDR3 DNA sequence: TGTGCCAGCAGTTCAAGTGGGGCCGGGACTGAGGAGACCCAGTACTTC. Protein sequence: CASSSSGAGTEETQYF.